This T cell receptor beta chain originates from a study of blood T cell repertoires in COVID-19. Study overall: PBMCs, B-cell-depleted T cells, or T cells provided the cDNA or gDNA that made up the material.

The repertoire was sequenced with immunoSEQ multiplex PCR; TCRdb's copy has only in-frame clones and lacks some. The sample consists of 150,000 to 200,000 clones, approximately 79% of them appearing once. This CDR3 has 14 residues. Trimming removed 3 bases at V and 4 bases at J, with 11 bases between. Looked up from germline, CDR1 is SGHDT and CDR2 is YYEEEE. V usage is TRBV5-6 and J usage is TRBJ1-5; D call uncertain. The receptor was derived from a woman in her seventies with acute or convalescent COVID-19. Sequencing was carried out using peripheral blood. The chain's CDR3 is CASSSQNFNQPQHF. Here the CDR3 DNA reads TGTGCCAGCAGCTCCCAAAACTTTAATCAGCCCCAGCATTTT.